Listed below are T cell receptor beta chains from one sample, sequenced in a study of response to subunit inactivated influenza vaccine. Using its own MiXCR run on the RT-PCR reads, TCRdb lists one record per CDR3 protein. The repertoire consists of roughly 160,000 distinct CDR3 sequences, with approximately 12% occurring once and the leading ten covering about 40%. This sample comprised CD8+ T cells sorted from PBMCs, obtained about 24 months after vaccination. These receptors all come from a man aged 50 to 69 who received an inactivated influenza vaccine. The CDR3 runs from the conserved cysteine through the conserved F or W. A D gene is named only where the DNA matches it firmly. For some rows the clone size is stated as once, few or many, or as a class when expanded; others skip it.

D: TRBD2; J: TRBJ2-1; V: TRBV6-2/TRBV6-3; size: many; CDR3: CASRITSGGYNEQFF; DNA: TGTGCCAGCAGGATCACTAGCGGGGGGTACAATGAGCAGTTCTTC
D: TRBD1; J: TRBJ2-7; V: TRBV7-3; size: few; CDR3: CASSSTTGSSEQYF; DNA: TGTGCCAGCAGCTCGACGACAGGGAGTTCCGAGCAGTACTTC
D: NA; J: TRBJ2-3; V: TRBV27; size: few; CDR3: CASSSLDGTDTQYF; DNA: TGTGCCAGCAGTTCATTGGACGGGACAGATACGCAGTATTTT
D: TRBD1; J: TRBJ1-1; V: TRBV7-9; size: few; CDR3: CASSLPRTGNTEAFF; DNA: TGTGCCAGCAGCTTACCGAGGACAGGGAACACTGAAGCTTTCTTT
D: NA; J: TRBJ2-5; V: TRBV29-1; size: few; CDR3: CSVLGAGETQYF; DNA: TGCAGCGTTTTGGGGGCTGGGGAGACCCAGTACTTC
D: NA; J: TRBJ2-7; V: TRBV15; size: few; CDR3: CATSRYKTGTRDEQYF; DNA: TGTGCCACCAGCAGATATAAAACCGGGACCCGCGACGAGCAGTACTTC
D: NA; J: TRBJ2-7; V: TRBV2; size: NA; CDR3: CASSENERGPYEQYF; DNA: TGTGCCAGCAGTGAAAACGAAAGAGGTCCCTACGAGCAGTACTTC
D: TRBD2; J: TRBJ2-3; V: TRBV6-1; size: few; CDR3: CASSNYRAGGLTDTQYF; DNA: TGTGCCAGCAGCAATTACCGAGCGGGGGGGCTCACAGATACGCAGTATTTT
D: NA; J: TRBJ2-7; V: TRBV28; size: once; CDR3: CASSFIRGEQYF; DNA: TGTGCCAGCAGTTTTATTAGGGGCGAGCAGTACTTC
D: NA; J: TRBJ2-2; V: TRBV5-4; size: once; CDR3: CASSPTGLHRRELFF; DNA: TGTGCCAGCAGCCCGACAGGACTACACCGGAGGGAGCTGTTTTTT
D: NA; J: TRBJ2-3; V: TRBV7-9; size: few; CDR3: CASSSNRDHTDTQYF; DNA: TGTGCCAGCAGCTCAAACAGGGACCACACAGATACGCAGTATTTT
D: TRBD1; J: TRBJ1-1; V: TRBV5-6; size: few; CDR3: CASSSPGTDTEAFF; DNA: TGTGCCAGCAGCTCGCCCGGGACAGACACTGAAGCTTTCTTT
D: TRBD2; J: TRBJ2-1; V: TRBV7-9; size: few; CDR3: CASSLSGESSYNEQFF; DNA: TGTGCCAGCAGCTTGAGCGGGGAGAGCTCCTACAATGAGCAGTTCTTC
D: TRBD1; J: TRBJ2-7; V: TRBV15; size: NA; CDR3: CATSAGGLAEQYF; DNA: TGTGCCACCAGCGCAGGGGGCTTAGCCGAGCAGTACTTC
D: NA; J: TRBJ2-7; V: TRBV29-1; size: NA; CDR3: CSVGRSYEQYF; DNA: TGCAGCGTTGGACGGTCCTACGAGCAGTACTTC
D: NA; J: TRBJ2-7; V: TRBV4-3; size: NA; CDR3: CASSQQTTGSEQYF; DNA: TGCGCCAGCAGCCAACAGACCACAGGGAGCGAGCAGTACTTC
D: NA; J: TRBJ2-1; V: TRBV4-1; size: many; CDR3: CASSQDDLSEQFF; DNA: TGCGCCAGCAGCCAGGACGACCTCAGTGAGCAGTTCTTC
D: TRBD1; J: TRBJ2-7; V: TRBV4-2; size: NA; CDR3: CASSPRTGKYEQYF; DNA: TGTGCCAGCAGCCCCCGGACAGGGAAATACGAGCAGTACTTC
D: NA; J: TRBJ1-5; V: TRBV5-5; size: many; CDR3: CASSLGGGQPQHF; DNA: TGTGCCAGCAGCTTGGGGGGTGGACAGCCCCAGCATTTT
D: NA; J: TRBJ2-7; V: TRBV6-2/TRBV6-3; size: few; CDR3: CASSYTTGHGSYEQYF; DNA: TGTGCCAGCAGTTACACCACAGGGCACGGCTCCTACGAGCAGTACTTC
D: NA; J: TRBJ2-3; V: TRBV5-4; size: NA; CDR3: CASSSSLKDAQYF; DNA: TGTGCCAGCAGCTCCTCCCTGAAGGATGCGCAGTATTTT
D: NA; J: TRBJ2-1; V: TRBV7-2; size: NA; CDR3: CASSSESWQFF; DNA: TGTGCCAGCAGCTCAGAGTCTTGGCAGTTCTTC
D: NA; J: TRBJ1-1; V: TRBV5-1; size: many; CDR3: CASSPVGRNTEAFF; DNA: TGCGCCAGCAGCCCAGTGGGCAGAAACACTGAAGCTTTCTTT
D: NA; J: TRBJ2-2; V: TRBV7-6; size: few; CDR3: CASSLEARTGELFF; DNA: TGTGCCAGCAGCTTAGAGGCAAGGACCGGGGAGCTGTTTTTT
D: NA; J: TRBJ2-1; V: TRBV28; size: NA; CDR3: CASSFPAVESEQFF; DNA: TGTGCCAGCAGTTTCCCGGCGGTGGAGAGTGAGCAGTTCTTC
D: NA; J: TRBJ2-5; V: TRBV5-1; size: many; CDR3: CASSTFVYQETQYF; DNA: TGCGCCAGCAGCACATTTGTATACCAAGAGACCCAGTACTTC
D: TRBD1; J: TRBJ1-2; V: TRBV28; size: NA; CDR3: CASSSHGTGANYGYTF; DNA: TGTGCCAGCAGTTCACATGGGACAGGGGCTAACTATGGCTACACCTTC
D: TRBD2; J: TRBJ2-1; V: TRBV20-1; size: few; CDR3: CSARTSGKDEQFF; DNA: TGCAGTGCGCGGACTAGCGGGAAGGATGAGCAGTTCTTC
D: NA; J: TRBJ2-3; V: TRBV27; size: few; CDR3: CASSLGGLRSTDTQYF; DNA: TGTGCCAGCAGTTTGGGGGGGCTGCGGAGCACAGATACGCAGTATTTT
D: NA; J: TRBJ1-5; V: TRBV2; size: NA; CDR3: CASSGRRGQPQHF; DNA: TGTGCCAGCAGTGGTAGAAGGGGACAGCCCCAGCATTTT
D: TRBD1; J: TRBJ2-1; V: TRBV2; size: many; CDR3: CASTQSGGPNNEQFF; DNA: TGTGCCAGCACGCAGTCAGGGGGTCCAAACAATGAGCAGTTCTTC
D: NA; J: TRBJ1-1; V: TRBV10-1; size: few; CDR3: CASSDLPGEAFF; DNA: TGCGCCAGCAGTGACCTTCCAGGGGAAGCTTTCTTT
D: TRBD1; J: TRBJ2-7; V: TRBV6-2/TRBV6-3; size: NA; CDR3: CASSYLRTGYSEQYF; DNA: TGTGCCAGCAGTTACCTCAGGACAGGGTATTCCGAGCAGTACTTC
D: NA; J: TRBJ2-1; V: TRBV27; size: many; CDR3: CASSPKYWGRPDYNEQFF; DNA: TGTGCCAGCAGTCCAAAGTATTGGGGCAGACCGGACTACAATGAGCAGTTCTTC
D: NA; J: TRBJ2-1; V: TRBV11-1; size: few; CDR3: CASSLAANSYNEQFF; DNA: TGTGCCAGCAGCTTAGCCGCTAACTCCTACAATGAGCAGTTCTTC
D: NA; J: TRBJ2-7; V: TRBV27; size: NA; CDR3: CASSLGGGNEQYF; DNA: TGTGCCAGCAGTTTAGGAGGGGGCAACGAGCAGTACTTC
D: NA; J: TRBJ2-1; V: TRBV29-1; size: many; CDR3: CSVEGYNEQFF; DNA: TGCAGCGTTGAGGGGTACAATGAGCAGTTCTTC
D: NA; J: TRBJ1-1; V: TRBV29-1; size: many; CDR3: CSAGGFQGSEAFF; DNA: TGCAGCGCCGGCGGATTCCAGGGCTCTGAAGCTTTCTTT